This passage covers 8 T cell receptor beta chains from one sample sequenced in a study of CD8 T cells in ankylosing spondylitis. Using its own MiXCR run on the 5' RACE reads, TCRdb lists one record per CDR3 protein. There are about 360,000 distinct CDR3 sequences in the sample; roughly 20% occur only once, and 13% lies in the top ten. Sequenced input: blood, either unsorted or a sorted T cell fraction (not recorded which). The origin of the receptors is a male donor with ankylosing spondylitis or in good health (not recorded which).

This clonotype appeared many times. The CDR3 protein is CASSLRAGGHYEQYF. CDR3 sequence (DNA): TGTGCCAGCAGCTTAAGAGCGGGGGGTCACTACGAGCAGTACTTC. The chain uses TRBV5-6 and TRBJ2-7; TRBD2 matches at 9 bases. Trimming removed 2 bases from V and 3 bases from J; junction bases left unmatched: 6. The CDR3 runs to 15 residues. Per germline, CDR1 SGHDT and CDR2 YYEEEE.

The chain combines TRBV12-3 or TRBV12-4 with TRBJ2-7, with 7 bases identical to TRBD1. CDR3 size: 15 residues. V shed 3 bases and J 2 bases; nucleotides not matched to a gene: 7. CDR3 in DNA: TGTGCCAGCAGTTTTGGTGACAGGGCCGCCTACGAGCAGTACTTC. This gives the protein CASSFGDRAAYEQYF.

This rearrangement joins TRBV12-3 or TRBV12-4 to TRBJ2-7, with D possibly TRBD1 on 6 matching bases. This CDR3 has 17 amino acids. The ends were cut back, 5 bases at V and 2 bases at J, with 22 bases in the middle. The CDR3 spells CASSLAVRTEGPYEQYF. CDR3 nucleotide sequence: TGTGCCAGCAGTCTGGCCGTTAGGACAGAGGGGCCCTACGAGCAGTACTTC.

The CDR3 DNA sequence: TGTGCCAGCACAGACAGGGCCCTGGGGGAGCAGTACTTC. This encodes CASTDRALGEQYF. The chain joins TRBV28 to TRBJ2-7; the match to TRBD1 covers 7 bases. The CDR3 totals 13 residues. Germline trimming cut 7 bases from V and 7 bases from J; bases unmatched to any gene: 10. Germline V gene data show CDR1 as MDHEN and CDR2 as SYDVKM.

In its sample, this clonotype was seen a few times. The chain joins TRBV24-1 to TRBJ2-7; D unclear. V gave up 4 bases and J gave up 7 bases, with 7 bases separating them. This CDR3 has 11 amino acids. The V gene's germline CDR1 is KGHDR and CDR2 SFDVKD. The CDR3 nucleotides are TGTGCCACCAGTGACTCGTTAGAGCAGTACTTC. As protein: CATSDSLEQYF.

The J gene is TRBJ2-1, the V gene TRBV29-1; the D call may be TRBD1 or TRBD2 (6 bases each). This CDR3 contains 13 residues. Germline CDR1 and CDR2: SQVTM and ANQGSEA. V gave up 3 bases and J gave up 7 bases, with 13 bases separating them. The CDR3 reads CSVDGGTWNEQFF. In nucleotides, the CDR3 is TGCAGCGTTGATGGGGGGACATGGAATGAGCAGTTCTTC.

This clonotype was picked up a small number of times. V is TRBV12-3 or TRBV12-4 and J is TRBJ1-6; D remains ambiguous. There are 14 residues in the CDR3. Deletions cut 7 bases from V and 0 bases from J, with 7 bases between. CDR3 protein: CASTGSSYNSPLHF. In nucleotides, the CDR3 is TGTGCCAGCACGGGGAGCTCCTATAATTCACCCCTCCACTTT.

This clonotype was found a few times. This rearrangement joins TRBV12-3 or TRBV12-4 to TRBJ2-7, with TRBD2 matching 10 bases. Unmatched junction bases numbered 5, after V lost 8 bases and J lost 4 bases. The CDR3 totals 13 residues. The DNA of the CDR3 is TGTGCCAGCGGACTAGCGGTACGGTACGAGCAGTACTTC. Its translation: CASGLAVRYEQYF.